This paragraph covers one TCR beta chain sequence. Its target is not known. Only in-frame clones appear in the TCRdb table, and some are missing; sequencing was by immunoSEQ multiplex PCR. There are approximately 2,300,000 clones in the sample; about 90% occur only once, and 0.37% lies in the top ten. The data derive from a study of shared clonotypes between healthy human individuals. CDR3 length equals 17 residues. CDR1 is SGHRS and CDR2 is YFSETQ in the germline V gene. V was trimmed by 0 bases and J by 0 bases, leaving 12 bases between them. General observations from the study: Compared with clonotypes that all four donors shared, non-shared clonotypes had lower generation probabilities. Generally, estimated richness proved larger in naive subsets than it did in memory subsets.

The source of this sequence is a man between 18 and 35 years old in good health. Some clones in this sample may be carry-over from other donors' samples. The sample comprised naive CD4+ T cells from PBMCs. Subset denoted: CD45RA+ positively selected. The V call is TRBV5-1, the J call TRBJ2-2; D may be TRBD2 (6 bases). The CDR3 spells CASSLVAGPPNTGELFF. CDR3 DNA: TGCGCCAGCAGCTTGGTGGCGGGACCACCGAACACCGGGGAGCTGTTTTTT.